The 23 T cell receptor beta chains below all came from one sample that was sequenced in a study of cytomegalovirus exposure and HLA in healthy donors. The PCR used 60 Vbeta and 13 Jbeta primers. Here immunoSEQ multiplex PCR was the method, and the copy in TCRdb shows in-frame clones only, minus some. The sample shows approximately 200,000 clones, 79% of them seen only once. The sequenced sample consisted of PBMCs. All receptors come from a girl between 5 and 17 years old in good health and CMV-seropositive.

The chain uses TRBV10-3 and TRBJ1-2; 7 bases map to TRBD1. CDR1 is ENHRY and CDR2 is SYGVKD in the germline V gene. This CDR3 is built from 14 residues. V dropped 6 bases and J dropped 4; count of bases not matched to a gene: 8. Written as DNA, the CDR3 is TGTGCCATCAGCCACTGGGACAGCTCCTATGGCTACACCTTC. Protein product: CAISHWDSSYGYTF.

The chain recombines TRBV7-9 with TRBJ2-1; 7 nucleotides agree with TRBD2. CDR3 length equals 15 residues. Germline-derived CDR1 and CDR2 are SEHNR and FQNEAQ (reference sequence). Losses at the gene ends were 8 bases for V and 7 bases for J; bases not matched to a gene: 14. The CDR3 nucleotides read TGTGCCAGCGGGAGCTGGGGCGGGGGTCCTAATGAGCAGTTCTTC. This encodes CASGSWGGGPNEQFF.

The rearrangement links TRBV7-2 to TRBJ1-1; TRBD1 matches at 8 bases. Germline V lookup: CDR1 SGHTA, CDR2 FQGNSA. The CDR3 covers 15 residues. The junction had 6 bases not matched to a gene; V was cut back by 0 bases and J by 6 bases. CDR3 in DNA: TGTGCCAGCAGCTTAGCGCAGGGGGCAGATGCTGAAGCTTTCTTT. This encodes CASSLAQGADAEAFF.

This chain connects TRBV6-5 to TRBJ2-7; D tentatively reads TRBD1 or TRBD2 (5 bases each). Looked up from germline, CDR1 is MNHEY and CDR2 is SVGAGI. The CDR3 length is 12 residues. The CDR3 DNA reads as TGTGCCAGCAGTTCCGGGACGTCCAGCCACAGGGTC. It yields the protein CASSSGTSSHRV.

This chain links TRBV19 with TRBJ1-5, with D perhaps TRBD1 (5 bases). This CDR3 is built from 14 residues. Germline CDR1 reads LNHDA; CDR2 reads SQIVND (reference sequence). Trimming left V 6 bases short and J 5 bases short, with 14 bases between. CDR3 sequence: CASRTALVDQPQHF. The CDR3 DNA reads as TGTGCCAGTAGGACAGCTCTTGTAGATCAGCCCCAGCATTTT.

CDR3: CASSSPGIQETQYF. The CDR3 DNA reads TGTGCCAGCAGTTCCCCCGGGATACAAGAGACCCAGTACTTC. The chain couples TRBV11-3 to TRBJ2-5; D might be TRBD2 (5 bases). Per germline, CDR1 SGHNT and CDR2 YENEEA. Trimming took 6 bases from V and 2 from J, leaving 13 bases between them. The CDR3 contains 14 residues.

The chain's CDR3 is CASSPSSETQYF. DNA for the CDR3: TGTGCCAGCTCACCGTCCTCGGAGACCCAGTACTTC. The chain carries TRBV18 and TRBJ2-5; no firm D call. V lost 3 bases, J lost 5 bases, and 7 bases lay in between. In germline, CDR1 is KGHSH, CDR2 LQKENI. The CDR3 contains 12 residues.

The chain uses TRBV11-3 and TRBJ2-5; D not certain. Near its end, the DNA agrees better with TRBJ2-7, so the J call may be wrong. Germline loops: CDR1 SGHNT, CDR2 YENEEA. This CDR3 has 11 residues. The CDR3 region has the DNA TGTGCCAGCAGCTTAGACTACGAGCAGTACTTC. This codes for CASSLDYEQYF.

The chain has TRBV5-8 and TRBJ2-5; possible D gene TRBD2, 5 bases. The length of the CDR3 is 16 residues. V was trimmed by 0 bases and J by 2 bases, leaving 14 bases between them. Germline values: CDR1 SGHTS, CDR2 YDEGEE. The CDR3 reads CASSLGDGIQQETQYF. As DNA, the CDR3 is TGTGCCAGCAGCTTGGGAGACGGGATACAACAAGAGACCCAGTACTTC.

The chain combines TRBV4-3 with TRBJ2-1; 8 nucleotides match TRBD1. Germline trimming cut 3 bases from V and 0 bases from J; bases unmatched to any gene: 4. CDR3 size: 16 residues. Germline V gene lookup returns CDR1 LGHNA and CDR2 YSLEER. The CDR3 here is CASSQRTGSSYNEQFF. The DNA for the CDR3 is TGCGCCAGCAGCCAGCGGACAGGGAGCTCCTACAATGAGCAGTTCTTC.

Remarks on this clone: Other DNA sequences in this sample translate to the same CDR3. The J gene is TRBJ1-5, the V gene TRBV6-1; no firm D call. The CDR3 length is 15 residues. Germline CDR1 and CDR2: MNHNS and SASEGT. The V end lost 2 bases, the J end lost 0 bases, and 8 bases lay between the germline ends. Here the CDR3 DNA reads TGTGCCAGCAGTGAAAGGTCAGGTAGCAATCAGCCCCAGCATTTT. Amino acid sequence: CASSERSGSNQPQHF.

This clone appeared a few times. The V call is TRBV7-2, the J call TRBJ2-5; TRBD2 agrees at 11 bases. CDR1 and CDR2 (germline): SGHTA, FQGNSA. The CDR3 covers 15 residues. The V gene end was trimmed by 5 bases and the J gene end by 4 bases; junction bases not matched to a gene: 6. CDR3 bases: TGTGCCAGCAGCGTTAGCGGGGGGGCGTTAGAGACCCAGTACTTC. Translation gives CASSVSGGALETQYF.

The chain recombines TRBV6-5 with TRBJ1-3; no clear D. The CDR3 sequence is 14 residues long. V lost 5 bases and J 1 base, leaving 9 bases between the germline ends. CDR1 and CDR2 from the germline V gene are MNHEY and SVGAGI. The CDR3 nucleotides read TGTGCCAGCAGTACCCGAGGGTCTGGAAACACCATATATTTT. It translates to CASSTRGSGNTIYF.

The CDR3, as DNA: TGTGCCAGCAGACCGGTCGGTGGTGAGCAGTTCTTC. Amino acid sequence: CASRPVGGEQFF. This chain joins TRBV2 and TRBJ2-1; D is unclear. With 6 bases removed from V and 9 bases from J, the gap between germline ends came to 12 bases. Per the germline V gene, CDR1 is SNHLY and CDR2 is FYNNEI. This CDR3 is built from 12 residues.

The V and J genes are TRBV5-1 and TRBJ2-2; 7 positions agree with TRBD1. The V and J ends lost 3 bases and 2 bases, in that order; junction bases with no gene match: 7. CDR3 size: 16 residues. Per germline, CDR1 SGHRS and CDR2 YFSETQ. For the CDR3, the DNA is TGCGCCAGCAGCTACTGGACAGGAGAAAACACCGGGGAGCTGTTTTTT. Translating gives CASSYWTGENTGELFF.

The chain employs TRBV4-3 and TRBJ2-1; D might be TRBD2 (6 bases). Germline V gene data show CDR1 as LGHNA and CDR2 as YSLEER. CDR3 length: 16 residues. V lost 3 bases and J 7 bases, leaving 19 bases between the germline ends. CDR3 protein: CASSQRVGSGGNEQFF. CDR3 nucleotide sequence: TGCGCCAGCAGCCAGAGGGTCGGGAGCGGTGGGAATGAGCAGTTCTTC.

V gene TRBV9 combines with J gene TRBJ2-7; D gene uncertain. The CDR3 is 15 residues long. From germline, CDR1 is SGDLS and CDR2 YYNGEE. Trimming left V 4 bases short and J 4 bases short, with 18 bases between. CDR3 in DNA: TGTGCCAGCAGCCTTAATTCAGGCTTTGGGTACGAGCAGTACTTC. It specifies CASSLNSGFGYEQYF.

This clone was detected once. The chain couples TRBV19 to TRBJ2-3; 7 positions match TRBD1. Looked up from germline, CDR1 is LNHDA and CDR2 is SQIVND (reference sequence). CDR3 length: 15 amino acids. V gave up 4 bases and J gave up 2 bases; unmatched junction bases: 6. Written as DNA, the CDR3 is TGTGCCAGTAGTAGTGACAGGGAGACCACAGATACGCAGTATTTT. As protein: CASSSDRETTDTQYF.

This clone appeared a few times. V gene TRBV11-2 combines with J gene TRBJ2-7; a weak D match, TRBD1 (6 bases). The V end lost 2 bases, the J end lost 1 base, and 12 bases lay between the germline ends. This CDR3 contains 15 residues. Germline V gives CDR1 SGHAT, CDR2 FQNNGV. The CDR3 protein is CASSLQSTGSYEQYF. The DNA of the CDR3 is TGTGCCAGCAGCTTACAATCGACAGGTTCCTACGAGCAGTACTTC.

This chain connects TRBV7-9 to TRBJ1-2, with unresolved D. The V and J ends lost 6 bases and 8 bases respectively, with 13 bases between them. In germline, CDR1 is SEHNR, CDR2 FQNEAQ (reference sequence). The CDR3 extends over 12 amino acids. CDR3 residues: CASSPAVDGYTF. Written as DNA, the CDR3 is TGTGCCAGCAGTCCAGCGGTTGACGGCTACACCTTC.

The chain has TRBV4-3 and TRBJ1-4; TRBD1 is a possible D gene (5 bases). Germline assignment: CDR1 LGHNA and CDR2 YSLEER. This CDR3 comprises 16 residues. The germline V and J ends were trimmed by 0 bases and 5 bases, with 13 bases remaining between them. The CDR3 nucleotides are TGCGCCAGCAGCCAAGAGGTGGGACTGGGGAATGAAAAACTGTTTTTT. Amino acid sequence: CASSQEVGLGNEKLFF.

DNA of the CDR3: TGTGCCAGTAGTGAAGCAGGCTCCCTGAACACTGAAGCTTTCTTT. Translation gives CASSEAGSLNTEAFF. The chain recombines TRBV19 with TRBJ1-1, with unresolved D. The CDR3 contains 15 residues. Germline V gene data show CDR1 as LNHDA and CDR2 as SQIVND (reference sequence). The V end was cut by 5 bases, the J end by 0 bases, with 13 bases between.

The J gene is TRBJ2-1, the V gene TRBV6-5, with 8 bases matching TRBD2. V trimming: 5 bases; J trimming: 4 bases; junction bases outside the gene matches: 4. CDR3 size: 14 residues. Germline CDR1 and CDR2: MNHEY and SVGAGI. CDR3 bases: TGTGCCAGCAGTCTCCGGGGGGGATACAATGAGCAGTTCTTC. Its translation: CASSLRGGYNEQFF.